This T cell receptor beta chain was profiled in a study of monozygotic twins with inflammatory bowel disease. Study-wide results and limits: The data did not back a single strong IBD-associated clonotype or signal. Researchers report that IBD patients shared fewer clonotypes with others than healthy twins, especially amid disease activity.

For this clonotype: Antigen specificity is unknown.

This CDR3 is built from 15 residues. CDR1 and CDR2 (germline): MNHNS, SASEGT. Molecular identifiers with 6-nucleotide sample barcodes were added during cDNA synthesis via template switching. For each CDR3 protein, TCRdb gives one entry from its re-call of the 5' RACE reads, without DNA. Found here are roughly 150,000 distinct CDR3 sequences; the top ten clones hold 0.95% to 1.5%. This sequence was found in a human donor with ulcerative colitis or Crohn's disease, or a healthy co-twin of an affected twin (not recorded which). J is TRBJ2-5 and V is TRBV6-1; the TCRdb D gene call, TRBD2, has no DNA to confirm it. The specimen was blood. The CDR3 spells CASSDAQGGVETQYF.